This T cell receptor (beta chain) originates from a study of cytomegalovirus exposure and HLA in healthy donors (dated by TCRdb to about 2017). At the level of the whole study: An earlier analysis of 587 of the donors reported about 280 Gb of sequence data and 117 million unique TCR beta sequences obtained from approximately 180 million T cells. Five DR-DQ haplotypes were treated as single units for association and clustering because of strong linkage in the cohort. An early release that covered 640 HLA-typed donors contained 300 to 350 gigabases of sequencing data and 80 million or so unique TCR sequences. Of the roughly 410 genotyped donors, over 80% were placed in the genetic ancestry cluster associated with self-reported Caucasian donors. A later analysis re-examined previously published TCR beta repertoires from more than 600 donors and added high-resolution HLA genotyping to investigate patterns of TCR occurrence. A later genetic analysis used genome-wide SNP genotypes for about 60% of the roughly 700 donors, treating that subset as a discovery cohort. Typing coverage differed by locus: A, B, C, DRB1 and DQB1 were typed in roughly 620-630 donors, DQA1 in 500 to 550, DPA1 in 606, and DPB1 in just under 480. The later analysis used no new phenotypic data to find candidate immune exposures, relying instead on TCR beta sequences and their occurrence across donors. To predict cytomegalovirus infection status, the study brought together high-throughput TCR immunosequencing, statistical association of individual TCRs with disease status, and machine learning. The study was designed to test whether signatures of past pathogen exposure could be identified by cataloging public T cell receptors. On average, around 230,000 unique TCR beta nucleotide sequences were sequenced per donor among several hundred genotyped donors of the cohort, with 15% to 20% of those sequences being non-productive. All discovery cohort repertoires had been generated using a single sequencing platform. An earlier analysis of approximately 580 of the donors used high-throughput TCR beta sequencing to judge whether each TCR beta V gene segment behaved as functional or pseudogenic. Donor age, sex, ethnicity and CMV serostatus were compiled alongside the repertoire data. HLA typing covered class I and class II loci at four-digit resolution. The study used immunosequencing to profile the T cell repertoires of 666 subjects and linked those repertoires to cytomegalovirus serostatus. Besides the first cohort of some 670 subjects, a separate validation cohort made up of roughly 120 different subjects was used.

The germline V gene yields LGHNA for CDR1 and YNFKEQ for CDR2. Measured from the cysteine to the phenylalanine, the CDR3 is 16 residues long. Only CDR3 DNA is held: 48 bases, read in frame from base 1. The junction shows trimming of 0 bases on V and 5 bases on J, and the gene matches do not reach 9 bases of it. The receptor library was made with the immunoSEQ multiplex PCR assay. A mixture of 60 forward primers for TCR Vbeta segments and 13 reverse primers for TCR Jbeta segments was used in the multiplex PCR. Amplification of the CDR3 region of rearranged TCR beta genes was performed with a multiplex PCR assay on genomic DNA. Amplified TCR beta libraries were sequenced as 87-base-pair reads on the Illumina HiSeq System. Per the authors' processing: A later analysis tallied approximately 87 million unique TCR beta chains across the 660 or so repertoires, and around 10 million of those chains were shared by two or more donors. Raw reads were error-corrected and collapsed into unique sequences by a nearest-neighbor algorithm in which closely related sequences were merged to remove PCR and sequencing errors. To assign V, D and J gene segments, CDR3 sequences were aligned to IMGT reference sequences. Each retained sequence needed at least a six-nucleotide match to both a V gene segment and a J gene segment. Rearrangements were called productive when the CDR3 lacked stop codons and stayed in frame with V and J; all others were non-productive. CDR3 was defined according to IMGT convention as the region running from the second conserved V-encoded cysteine to the conserved J-encoded phenylalanine. The earlier analysis of some 540 of the donors excluded any sequence lacking an unambiguous match to a single V gene segment. In an earlier analysis of roughly 500 of the donors, V segments were called functional above 56.7% productive rearrangements and were called segregating when the between-donor standard deviation exceeded 5%. A statistical classification framework was built for diagnosing cytomegalovirus status from the catalog of TCR beta chain sequences. In a later analysis, TCR nucleotide sequences were compared against IMGT/GENE-DB human TR gene sequences so that V and J genes could be assigned. Using the TCRdist pipeline, a later analysis assigned CDR3 sequences along with most-parsimonious VDJ recombination scenarios. In a later analysis, every TCR beta chain was defined by the combination of its CDR3 amino acid sequence and its V-gene family, and reads without a unique V-gene family were dropped. To address suspected cross-contamination and a sequencing artifact, a later analysis removed approximately 590 highly shared, low-generation-probability nucleotide sequences. In a later analysis, a clonal expansion index for each public chain was calculated from normalized within-repertoire ranks of inferred template counts. A later analysis computed generation probabilities with a VDJ recombination model fitted to out-of-frame rearrangements, and checked the results against IGoR. A later analysis scored TCR-TCR, TCR-HLA and TCR-CMV co-occurrence with hypergeometric tests, applying a repertoire-size bias correction to TCR pairs. In a later analysis, false discovery rates were estimated by permuting HLA or CMV assignments 20 times. In a later analysis, co-occurring TCRs were grouped using DBSCAN, with TCRdist sequence similarity added in when clustering inside HLA-allele-positive subsets. For co-occurrence clustering, repertoires with fewer than 30,000 or more than 120,000 public chains were excluded, along with roughly 5 repertoires with anomalous nucleotide sharing. Held by TCRdb, this immuneACCESS table contains in-frame sequences only and omits some clones. Under half of the omission traces to an unresolved V gene where checked; the cause of the rest is unknown. That table furnishes V, J and clone size, whereas the DNA furnished D and trimming. The table for this sample lists 150,000 to 200,000 clones; more than 75% of them were counted only once. The ten largest clonotypes hold about 0.98% of the sample.

With respect to this clone: Its antigen remains undetermined. Base quality data are lacking; no much larger clone is found one base away.

The cohort consisted of approximately 670 healthy bone marrow donors. At the time of sampling, all cohort members were nominally healthy, though unrecorded immune exposures were likely present. The donor was CMV seropositive and belonged to the group of 250 to 350 seropositive cohort members. Every donor gave a peripheral blood sample, and the peripheral blood mononuclear cells from that sample were used for TCR beta sequencing. The Qiagen DNeasy Blood Extraction Kit was used to extract genomic DNA from the blood cell samples. Study-level results and caveats: Because counts were too low, seventeen rarely observed V segments, including chromosome 9 orphons, were left out of the earlier analysis of over 550 of the donors. In an earlier analysis of more than 450 of the donors, most TCR beta V segments were observed in productive rearrangements about 90% or about 30% of the time, broadly matching IMGT annotations. In a later analysis, some 17,000 TCR beta sequences were associated with specific HLA alleles at a false discovery rate of 0.05. In a later analysis, most CMV-associated TCR beta chains were found to appear HLA-restricted, with HLA associations seemingly driven largely by CMV exposure. Several of the top co-occurrence clusters appeared to be linked to parvovirus B19, influenza, CMV and Epstein-Barr virus, according to a later analysis. A cluster of highly shared sequence variants was judged likely to represent a technical artifact of the sequencing pipeline. V-gene and J-gene trimming of TCR beta chains was associated with a missense DCLRE1C variant in a later genetic analysis, and the association was replicated in an independent cohort. When HLA alleles, especially DR and DQ, strongly co-occurred, attributing TCR associations to individual alleles was difficult. Linkage disequilibrium might explain the correlated functional status among segregating V segments, but an unknown experimental factor could not be excluded. In vitro tests confirmed that a few of the cytomegalovirus-associated TCR beta chains recognize cytomegalovirus antigens. A further reported finding was that TCR beta sequences accurately predicted the HLA-A and HLA-B alleles for most subjects in the first cohort. According to the authors, the approach could potentially be generalized to other disease states and immunological phenotypes. Only TCR beta chains were sequenced in this cohort, and the absence of alpha or paired-chain data limited detectable features. Because the 87-base-pair reads could not distinguish some IMGT-functional V segments, including TRBV6-2 and TRBV6-3, those segments were excluded. In a later genetic analysis, fewer N-insertions in productive TCRs were reported among donors in an Asian-associated ancestry cluster than the roughly 640-donor mean. Because HLA typing was unavailable for some donors at each locus, only the typed subset was used in association tests. The study gave a list of under 200 TCR beta chains associated with cytomegalovirus. The classifier was reported to diagnose cytomegalovirus status with high specificity and sensitivity in both the original cohort and the validation cohort. Immune exposure information for the cohort was limited to CMV serostatus. A later analysis found that HLA-associated TCR beta chains were more clonally expanded and had lower generation probabilities than equally common non-associated chains. According to a later analysis, TCR association rates differed among HLA loci, with DRB1 alleles showing the most associated TCRs and HLA-C alleles showing the fewest. Across donors, most TCR sequences were observed very rarely, whereas some public TCRs were present in many individuals. Roughly uniform sequencing depth across donors was assumed in presence/absence analyses, although this assumption may not hold.

The material sequenced was PBMCs. The chain is assembled from TRBV4-2 and TRBJ2-5, and TRBD2 matches 7 of the central bases. The sequence derives from a girl aged 2 to 10 in good health and CMV-seropositive. CDR3 loop: CASSQDGLSGGETQYF. The nucleotide sequence is TGTGCCAGCAGCCAAGATGGGCTTTCGGGAGGTGAGACCCAGTACTTC.